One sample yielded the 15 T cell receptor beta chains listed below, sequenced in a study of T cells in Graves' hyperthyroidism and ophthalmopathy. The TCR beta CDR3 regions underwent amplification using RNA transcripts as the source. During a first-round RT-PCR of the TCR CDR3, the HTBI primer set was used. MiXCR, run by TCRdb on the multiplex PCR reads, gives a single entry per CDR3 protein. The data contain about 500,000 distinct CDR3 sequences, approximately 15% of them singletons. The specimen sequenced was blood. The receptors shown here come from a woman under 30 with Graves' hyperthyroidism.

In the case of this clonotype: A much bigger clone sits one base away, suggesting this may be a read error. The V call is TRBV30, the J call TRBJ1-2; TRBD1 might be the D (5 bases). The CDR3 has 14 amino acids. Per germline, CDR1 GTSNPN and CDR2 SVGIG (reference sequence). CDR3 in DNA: TGTGCCTGGAGTGGCCCGGGACCCCACTATGGCTGCACCTTC. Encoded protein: CAWSGPGPHYGCTF.

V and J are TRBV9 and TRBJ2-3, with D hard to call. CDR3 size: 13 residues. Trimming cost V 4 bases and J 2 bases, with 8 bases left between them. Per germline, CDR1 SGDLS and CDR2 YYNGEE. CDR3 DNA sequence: TGTGCCAGCAGCCTACGGACCACAGATACGCAGTATTTT. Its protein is CASSLRTTDTQYF. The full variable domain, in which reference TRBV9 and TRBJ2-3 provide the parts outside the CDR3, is DSGVTQTPKHLITATGQRVTLRCSPRSGDLSVYWYQQSLDQGLQFLIQYYNGEERAKGNILERFSAQQFPDLHSELNLSSLELGDSALYFCASSLRTTDTQYFGPGTRLTVL.

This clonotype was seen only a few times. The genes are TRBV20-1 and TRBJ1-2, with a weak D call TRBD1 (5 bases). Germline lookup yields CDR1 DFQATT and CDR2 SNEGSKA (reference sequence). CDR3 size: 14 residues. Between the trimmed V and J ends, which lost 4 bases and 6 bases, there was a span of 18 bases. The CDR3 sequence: CSAIRTGTDDGYTF. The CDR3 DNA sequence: TGCAGTGCTATTCGTACCGGGACCGACGATGGCTACACCTTC.

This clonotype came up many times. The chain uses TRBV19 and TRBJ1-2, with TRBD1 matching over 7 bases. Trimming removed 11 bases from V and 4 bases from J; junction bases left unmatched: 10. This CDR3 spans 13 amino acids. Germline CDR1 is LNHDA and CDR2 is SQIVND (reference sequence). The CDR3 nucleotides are TGTGCCGTACTTCTTGGGGACAGCTATGGCTACACCTTC. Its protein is CAVLLGDSYGYTF.

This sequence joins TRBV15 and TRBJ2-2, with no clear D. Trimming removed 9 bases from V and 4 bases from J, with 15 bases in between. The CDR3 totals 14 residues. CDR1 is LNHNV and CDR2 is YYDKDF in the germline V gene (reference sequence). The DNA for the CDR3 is TGTGCCACGGAGATGGGCAGCCGCACCGGGGAGCTGTTTTTT. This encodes CATEMGSRTGELFF.

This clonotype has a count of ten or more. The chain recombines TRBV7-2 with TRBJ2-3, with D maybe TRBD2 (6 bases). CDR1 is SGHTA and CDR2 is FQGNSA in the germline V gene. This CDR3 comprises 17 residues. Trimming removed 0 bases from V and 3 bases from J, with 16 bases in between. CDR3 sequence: CASSLAPTRRGTDTQYF. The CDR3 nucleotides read TGTGCCAGCAGCTTAGCCCCGACTAGGAGGGGTACAGATACGCAGTATTTT.

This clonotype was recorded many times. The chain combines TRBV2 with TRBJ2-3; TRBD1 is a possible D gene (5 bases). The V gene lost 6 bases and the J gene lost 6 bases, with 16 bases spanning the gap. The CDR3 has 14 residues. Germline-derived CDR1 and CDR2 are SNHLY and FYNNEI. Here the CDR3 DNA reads TGTGCCAGCAGAGACAGTTCCCCGTCGGATACGCAGTATTTT. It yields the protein CASRDSSPSDTQYF.

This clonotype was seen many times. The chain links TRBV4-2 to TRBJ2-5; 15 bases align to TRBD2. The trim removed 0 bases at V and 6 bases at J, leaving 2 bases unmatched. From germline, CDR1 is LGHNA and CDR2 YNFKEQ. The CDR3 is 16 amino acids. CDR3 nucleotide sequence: TGTGCCAGCAGCCAAGATGGACTAGCGGGGGGGCAGACCCAGTACTTC. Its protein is CASSQDGLAGGQTQYF.

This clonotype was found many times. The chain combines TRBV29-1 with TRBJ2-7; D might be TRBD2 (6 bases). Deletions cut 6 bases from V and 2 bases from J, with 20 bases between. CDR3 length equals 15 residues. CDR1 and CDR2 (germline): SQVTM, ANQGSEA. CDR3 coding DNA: TGCAGCGTGGGGGGACGGGGTGGTAGCGCCTACGAGCAGTACTTC. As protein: CSVGGRGGSAYEQYF.

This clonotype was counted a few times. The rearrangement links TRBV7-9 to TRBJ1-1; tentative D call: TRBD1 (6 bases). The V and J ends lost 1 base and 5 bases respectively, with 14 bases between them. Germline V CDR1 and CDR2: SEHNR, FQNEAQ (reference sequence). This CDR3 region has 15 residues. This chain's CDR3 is CASSLGGASFTEAFF. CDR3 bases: TGTGCCAGCAGCTTAGGGGGGGCGAGTTTTACTGAAGCTTTCTTT.

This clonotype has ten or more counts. CDR3 protein: CASSERRGPLQEKLFF. In DNA, the CDR3 is TGTGCCAGCAGTGAAAGAAGGGGCCCTTTGCAAGAAAAACTGTTTTTT. The chain has TRBV6-1 and TRBJ1-4, with TRBD1 as a possible D gene (5 bases). There are 16 residues in the CDR3. V was trimmed by 2 bases and J by 8 bases, leaving 18 bases between them. The germline V gene has CDR1 MNHNS and CDR2 SASEGT.

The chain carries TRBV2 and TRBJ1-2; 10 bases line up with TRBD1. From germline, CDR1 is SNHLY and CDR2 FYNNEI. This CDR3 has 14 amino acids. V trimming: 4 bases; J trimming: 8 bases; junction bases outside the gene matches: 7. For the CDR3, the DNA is TGTGCCAGCAGTGGAGACAGGGGGCGCGGAGGCTACACCTTC. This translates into CASSGDRGRGGYTF.

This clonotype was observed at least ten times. The DNA for the CDR3 is TGTGCCACCAGCTCCCGGGCACAGGGCCTCTATAATTCACCCCTCCACTTT. Its translation is CATSSRAQGLYNSPLHF. V and J are TRBV15 and TRBJ1-6, with a tentative D call TRBD1 (6 bases). Germline lookup yields CDR1 LNHNV and CDR2 YYDKDF (reference sequence). This CDR3 spans 17 amino acids. The V end was cut by 5 bases, the J end by 3 bases, with 17 bases between. Full variable domain (rest looked up from reference TRBV15 and TRBJ1-6): DAMVIQNPRYQVTQFGKPVTLSCSQTLNHNVMYWYQQKSSQAPKLLFHYYDKDFNNEADTPDNFQSRRPNTSFCFLDIRSPGLGDTAMYLCATSSRAQGLYNSPLHFGNGTRLTVT.

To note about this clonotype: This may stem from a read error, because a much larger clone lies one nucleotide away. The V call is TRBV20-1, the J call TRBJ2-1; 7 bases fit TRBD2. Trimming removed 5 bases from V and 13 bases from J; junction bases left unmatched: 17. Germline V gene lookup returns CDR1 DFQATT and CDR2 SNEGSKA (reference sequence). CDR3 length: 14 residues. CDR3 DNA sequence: TGCAGTGCTTGCTTAGCGGGCCGGGATAGTGATCAGTTCTTC. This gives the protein CSACLAGRDSDQFF.

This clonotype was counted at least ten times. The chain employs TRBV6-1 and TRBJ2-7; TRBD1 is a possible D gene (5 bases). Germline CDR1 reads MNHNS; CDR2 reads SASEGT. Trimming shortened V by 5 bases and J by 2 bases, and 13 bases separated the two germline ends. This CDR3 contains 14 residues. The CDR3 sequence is CASSIDSLAYEQYF. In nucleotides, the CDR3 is TGTGCCAGCAGTATTGACAGCTTAGCCTACGAGCAGTACTTC.